This T cell receptor (beta chain) comes out of a study of blood T cell repertoires in COVID-19. V shed 5 bases and J shed 8 bases, with 18 bases lying between them. The CDR3 is 15 amino acids. The V gene's germline CDR1 is MDHEN and CDR2 SYDVKM. Participant age was about 18 to 100 years, and participants resided in fewer than 30 US areas. Recovery among Cohort 3 donors was established by two negative PCRs, clearance, or symptom resolution. Method: immunoSEQ multiplex PCR; TCRdb's copy keeps in-frame clones and lacks some. The sample lists roughly 280,000 clones; around 92% were seen once. The clonotype comes from a woman aged 55-70 years who had recovered from COVID-19. J is TRBJ1-4 and V is TRBV28; D call uncertain. The sample was PBMCs or T cells enriched from blood (not recorded which). This chain's CDR3 is CASSPRTLSSEKLFF. Written as DNA, the CDR3 is TGTGCCAGCAGTCCCCGGACTCTCAGCTCCGAAAAACTGTTTTTT.